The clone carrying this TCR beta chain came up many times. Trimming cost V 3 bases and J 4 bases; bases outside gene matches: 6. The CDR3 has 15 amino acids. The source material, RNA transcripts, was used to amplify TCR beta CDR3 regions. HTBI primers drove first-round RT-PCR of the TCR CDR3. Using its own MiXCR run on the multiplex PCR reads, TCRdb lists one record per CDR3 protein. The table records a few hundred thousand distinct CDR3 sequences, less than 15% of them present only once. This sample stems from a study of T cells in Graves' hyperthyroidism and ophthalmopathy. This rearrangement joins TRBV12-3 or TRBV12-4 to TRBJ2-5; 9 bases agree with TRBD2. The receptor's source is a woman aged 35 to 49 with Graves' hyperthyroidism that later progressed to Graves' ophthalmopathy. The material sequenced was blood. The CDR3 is CASSLVREGRETQYF. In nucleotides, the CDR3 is TGTGCCAGCAGTTTGGTGCGGGAGGGCCGAGAGACCCAGTACTTC.